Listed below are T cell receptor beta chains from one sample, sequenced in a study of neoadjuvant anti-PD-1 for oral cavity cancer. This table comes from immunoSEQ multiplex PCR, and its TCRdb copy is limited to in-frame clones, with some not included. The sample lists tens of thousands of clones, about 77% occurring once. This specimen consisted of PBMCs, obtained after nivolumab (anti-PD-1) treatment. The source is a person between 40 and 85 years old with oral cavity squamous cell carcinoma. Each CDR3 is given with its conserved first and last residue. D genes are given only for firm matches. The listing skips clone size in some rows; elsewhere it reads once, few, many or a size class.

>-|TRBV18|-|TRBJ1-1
TGTGCCAGCTCACCACCAGCGGGTGTATCCACTGAAGCTTTCTTT
CASSPPAGVSTEAFF
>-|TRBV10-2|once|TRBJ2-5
TGCGCCAGCAGTGATTGGCGGGAAGAGACCCAGTACTTC
CASSDWREETQYF
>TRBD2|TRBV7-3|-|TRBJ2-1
TGTGCCAGCAGCTTATATAGCGGGAGGAAGCAGTTCTTC
CASSLYSGRKQFF
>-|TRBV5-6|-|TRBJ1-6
TGTGCCAGCAGCCGTACAGGGATTTGGTCACCCCTCCACTTT
CASSRTGIWSPLHF
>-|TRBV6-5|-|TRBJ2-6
TGTGCCAGCAGTTACTGGCCTGGGGCCAACGTCCTGACTTTC
CASSYWPGANVLTF
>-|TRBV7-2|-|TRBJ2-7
TGTGCCAGCAGCCCCGGCCGGGGGCGGCCGTTCTACGAGCAGTACTTC
CASSPGRGRPFYEQYF
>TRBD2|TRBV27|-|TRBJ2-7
TGTGCCAGCAGTTCCCCCCTAGCGGGAGGTCGGTACGAGCAGTACTTC
CASSSPLAGGRYEQYF
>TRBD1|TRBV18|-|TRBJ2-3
TGTGCCAGCTCAACCCGACAGACAGGGACAGATACGCAGTATTTT
CASSTRQTGTDTQYF
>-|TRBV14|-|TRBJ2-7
TGTGCCAGCAGCCAATTAGCCTACGAGCAGTACTTC
CASSQLAYEQYF
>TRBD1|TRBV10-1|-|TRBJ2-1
TGCGCCAGCAGTCTCGACAGGGATTGGGGCAATGAGCAGTTCTTC
CASSLDRDWGNEQFF
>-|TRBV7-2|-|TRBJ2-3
TGTGCCAGCAGCTTAGACAGGAGCTACACAGATACGCAGTATTTT
CASSLDRSYTDTQYF
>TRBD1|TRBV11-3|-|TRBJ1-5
TGTGCCAGCAGCCCACAGGGGTGCAATCAGCCCCAGCATTTT
CASSPQGCNQPQHF
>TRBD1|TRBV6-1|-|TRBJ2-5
TGTGCCAGCAGGGGACAGGGTAGGGAGACCCAGTACTTC
CASRGQGRETQYF
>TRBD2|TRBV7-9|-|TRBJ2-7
TGTGCCAGCAGCTTGCTGGGGAGCGGGGGGTCCTACGAGCAGTACTTC
CASSLLGSGGSYEQYF
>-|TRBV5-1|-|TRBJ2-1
TGCGCCAGCAGCTTGGCCCCTCAGGGGCGGAAAAATGAGCAGTTCTTC
CASSLAPQGRKNEQFF
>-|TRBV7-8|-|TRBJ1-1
TGTGCCAGCAGCTTAGGAACGATGGATCGTAAAGCTTTCTTT
CASSLGTMDRKAFF
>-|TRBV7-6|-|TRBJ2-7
TGTGCCAGCAGCTTAGGAGGGGGAAGGACCTACGAGCAGTACTTC
CASSLGGGRTYEQYF
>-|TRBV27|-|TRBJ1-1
TGTGCCAGCAGTTTAGAACCGGGGCGACGGGCTGAAGCTTTCTTT
CASSLEPGRRAEAFF
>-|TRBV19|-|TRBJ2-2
TGTGCCAGTAGTATCCCCGACTATAACACCGGGGAGCTGTTTTTT
CASSIPDYNTGELFF
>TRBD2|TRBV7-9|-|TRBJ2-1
TGTGCCAGCAGTCCGGGGAGCGGGGGGTCCTACAATGAGCAGTTCTTC
CASSPGSGGSYNEQFF
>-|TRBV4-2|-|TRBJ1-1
TGTGCCAGCAGCCAAGTGGGGGGCTCCATCGCTGAAGCTTTCTTT
CASSQVGGSIAEAFF
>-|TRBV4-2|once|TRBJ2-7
TGTGCCAGCAGCCAAGATATGGCGGAGGCCTTCGAGCAGTACTTC
CASSQDMAEAFEQYF
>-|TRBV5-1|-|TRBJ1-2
TGCGCCAGCAGCCTGGGACGATCCGCCCTCTATGGCTACACCTTC
CASSLGRSALYGYTF
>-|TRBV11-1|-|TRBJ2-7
TGTGCCAGCAGCTTGAACGACAGGTTCCACGAGCAGTACTTC
CASSLNDRFHEQYF
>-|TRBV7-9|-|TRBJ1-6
TGTGCCAGCAGCTCGGGATCGTTGAATTCACCCCTCCACTTT
CASSSGSLNSPLHF
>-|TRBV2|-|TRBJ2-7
TGTGCCAGCAGAGCCTACTACGAGCAGTACTTC
CASRAYYEQYF
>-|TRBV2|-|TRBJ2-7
TGTGCCAGCAACCATGACCTCTACGAGCAGTACTTC
CASNHDLYEQYF
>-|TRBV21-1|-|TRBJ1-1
TGTGCCAGCAGCAAAGCGCCTCTATACAGGGACATGAACACTGAAGCTTTCTTT
CASSKAPLYRDMNTEAFF
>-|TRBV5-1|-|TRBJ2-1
TGCGCCAGCAGCTTGGGGGCCAATGAGCAGTTCTTC
CASSLGANEQFF
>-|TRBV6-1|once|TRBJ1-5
TGTGCCAGCAGTGATGGGGGTTTTAATCAGCCCCAGCATTTT
CASSDGGFNQPQHF
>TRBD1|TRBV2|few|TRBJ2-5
TGTGCCAGTAGGCGACAGGGGTTGTTCGGAGAGACCCAGTACTTC
CASRRQGLFGETQYF
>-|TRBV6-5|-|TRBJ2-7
TGTGCCAGCAGAGAGGGCGCGGTAGACAACTACGAGCAGTACTTC
CASREGAVDNYEQYF
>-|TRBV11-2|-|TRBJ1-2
TGTGCCAGCAGCCCTCGGGCCTATGGCTACACCTTC
CASSPRAYGYTF
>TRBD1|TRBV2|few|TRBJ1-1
TGTGCCAGCAGTGAGCGGACAGGGTTGTTCACTGAAGCTTTCTTT
CASSERTGLFTEAFF
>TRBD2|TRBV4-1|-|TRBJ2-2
TGCGCCAGCAGCCAAGCAGGAGCGGGGGGAGGAACCGGGGAGCTGTTTTTT
CASSQAGAGGGTGELFF
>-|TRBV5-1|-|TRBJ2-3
TGCGCCAGCAGCTTGCTTCAGGGGACAGATACGCAGTATTTT
CASSLLQGTDTQYF